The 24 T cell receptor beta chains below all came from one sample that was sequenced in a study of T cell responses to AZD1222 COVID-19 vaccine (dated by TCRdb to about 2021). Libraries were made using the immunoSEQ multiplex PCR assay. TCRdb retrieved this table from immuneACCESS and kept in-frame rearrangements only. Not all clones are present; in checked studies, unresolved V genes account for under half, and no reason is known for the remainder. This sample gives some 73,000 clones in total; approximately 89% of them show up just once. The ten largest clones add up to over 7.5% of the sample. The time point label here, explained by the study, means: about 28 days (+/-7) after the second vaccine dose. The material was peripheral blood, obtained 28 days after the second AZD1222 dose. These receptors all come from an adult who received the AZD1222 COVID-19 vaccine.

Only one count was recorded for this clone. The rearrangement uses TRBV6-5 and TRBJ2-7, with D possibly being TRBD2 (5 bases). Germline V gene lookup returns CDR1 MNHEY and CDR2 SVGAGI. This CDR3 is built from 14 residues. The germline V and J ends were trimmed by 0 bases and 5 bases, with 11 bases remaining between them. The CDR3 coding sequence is TGTGCCAGCAGTTACTCCTCCCCCGGGAACGAGCAGTACTTC. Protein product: CASSYSSPGNEQYF.

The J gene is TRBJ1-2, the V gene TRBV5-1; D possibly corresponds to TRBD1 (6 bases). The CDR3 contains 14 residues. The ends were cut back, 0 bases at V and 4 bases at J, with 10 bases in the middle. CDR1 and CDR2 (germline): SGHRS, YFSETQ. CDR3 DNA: TGCGCCAGCAGCTTGGCAGGGGAGTCCTATGGCTACACCTTC. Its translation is CASSLAGESYGYTF.

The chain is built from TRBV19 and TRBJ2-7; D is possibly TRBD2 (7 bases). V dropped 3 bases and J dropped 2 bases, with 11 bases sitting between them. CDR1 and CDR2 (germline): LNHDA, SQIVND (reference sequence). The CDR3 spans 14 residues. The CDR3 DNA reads TGTGCCAGTAGTATCCGGGGGGCCACCTACGAGCAGTACTTC. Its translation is CASSIRGATYEQYF.

CDR3 sequence (DNA): TGTGCCAGCAGTGTCTTCGTTAGGGGGGCTGACTATGGCTACACCTTC. It yields the protein CASSVFVRGADYGYTF. The V call is TRBV2, the J call TRBJ1-2, with a weak D call TRBD1 (6 bases). Germline values: CDR1 SNHLY, CDR2 FYNNEI. V lost 4 bases to trimming and J lost 3 bases, with 18 bases between them. This CDR3 has 16 amino acids. Together with reference TRBV2 and TRBJ1-2, the CDR3 gives the full variable domain: EPEVTQTPSHQVTQMGQEVILRCVPISNHLYFYWYRQILGQKVEFLVSFYNNEISEKSEIFDDQFSVERPDGSNFTLKIRSTKLEDSAMYFCASSVFVRGADYGYTFGSGTRLTVV.

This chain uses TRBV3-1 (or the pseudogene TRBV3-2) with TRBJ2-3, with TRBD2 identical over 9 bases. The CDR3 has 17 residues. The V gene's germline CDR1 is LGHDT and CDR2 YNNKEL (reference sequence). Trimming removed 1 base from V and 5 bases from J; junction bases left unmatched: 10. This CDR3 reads CASSQGLAGGRGDTQYF. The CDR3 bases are TGTGCCAGCAGCCAAGGTCTCGCGGGAGGGCGAGGAGATACGCAGTATTTT.

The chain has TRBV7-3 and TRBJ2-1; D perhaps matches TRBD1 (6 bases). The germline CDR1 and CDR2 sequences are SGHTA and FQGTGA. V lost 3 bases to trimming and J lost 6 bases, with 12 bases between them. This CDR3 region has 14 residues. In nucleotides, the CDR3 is TGTGCCAGCAGCTTCACAGGGAGTGGCAATGAGCAGTTCTTC. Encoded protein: CASSFTGSGNEQFF.

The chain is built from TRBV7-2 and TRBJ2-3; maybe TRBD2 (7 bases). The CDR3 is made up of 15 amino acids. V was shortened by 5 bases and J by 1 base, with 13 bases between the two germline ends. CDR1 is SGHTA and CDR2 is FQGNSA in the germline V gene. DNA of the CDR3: TGTGCCAGCAGCCGTTCGCGGGGGCGCACAGATACGCAGTATTTT. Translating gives CASSRSRGRTDTQYF.

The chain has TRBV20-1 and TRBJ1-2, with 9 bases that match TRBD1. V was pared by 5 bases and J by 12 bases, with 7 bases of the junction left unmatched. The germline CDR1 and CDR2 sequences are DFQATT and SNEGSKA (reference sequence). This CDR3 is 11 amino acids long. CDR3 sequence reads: CSAGGTGFDTF. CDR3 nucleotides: TGCAGTGCTGGGGGGACAGGGTTCGACACCTTC.

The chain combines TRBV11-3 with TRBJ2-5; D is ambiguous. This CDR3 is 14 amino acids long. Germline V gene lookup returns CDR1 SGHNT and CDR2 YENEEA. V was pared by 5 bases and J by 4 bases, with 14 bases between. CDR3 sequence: CASSHLPPGETQYF. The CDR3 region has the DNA TGTGCCAGCAGCCACCTCCCCCCCGGAGAGACCCAGTACTTC.

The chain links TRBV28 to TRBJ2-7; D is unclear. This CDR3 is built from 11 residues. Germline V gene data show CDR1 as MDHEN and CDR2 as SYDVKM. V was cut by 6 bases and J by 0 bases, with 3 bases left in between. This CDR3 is CASRDSYEQYF. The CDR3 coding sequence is TGTGCCAGCAGAGACTCCTACGAGCAGTACTTC.

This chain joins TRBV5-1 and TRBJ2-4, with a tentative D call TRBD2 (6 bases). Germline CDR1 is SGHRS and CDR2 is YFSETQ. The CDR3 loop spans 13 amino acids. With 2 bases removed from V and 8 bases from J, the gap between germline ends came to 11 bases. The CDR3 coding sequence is TGCGCCAGCAGCTTTGGGCGGGAAGACATTCAGTACTTC. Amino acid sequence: CASSFGREDIQYF.

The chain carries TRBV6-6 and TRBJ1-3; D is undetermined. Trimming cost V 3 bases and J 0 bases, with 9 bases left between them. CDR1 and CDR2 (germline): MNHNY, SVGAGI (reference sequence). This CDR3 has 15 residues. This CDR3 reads CASSYTPSSGNTIYF. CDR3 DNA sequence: TGTGCCAGCAGTTATACTCCCAGCTCTGGAAACACCATATATTTT.

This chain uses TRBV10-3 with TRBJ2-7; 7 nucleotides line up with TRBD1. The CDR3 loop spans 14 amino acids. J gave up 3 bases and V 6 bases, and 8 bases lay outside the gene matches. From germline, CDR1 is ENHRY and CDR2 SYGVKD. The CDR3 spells CAIRSGTARYEQYF. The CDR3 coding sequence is TGTGCCATCAGATCTGGGACAGCGCGCTACGAGCAGTACTTC.

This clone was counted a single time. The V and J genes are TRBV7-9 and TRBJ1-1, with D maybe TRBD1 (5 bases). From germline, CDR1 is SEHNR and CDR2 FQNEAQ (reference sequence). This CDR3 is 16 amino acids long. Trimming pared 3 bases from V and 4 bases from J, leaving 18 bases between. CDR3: CASSFVSARATTEAFF. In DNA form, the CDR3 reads TGTGCCAGCAGCTTTGTATCAGCCAGGGCGACCACTGAAGCTTTCTTT.

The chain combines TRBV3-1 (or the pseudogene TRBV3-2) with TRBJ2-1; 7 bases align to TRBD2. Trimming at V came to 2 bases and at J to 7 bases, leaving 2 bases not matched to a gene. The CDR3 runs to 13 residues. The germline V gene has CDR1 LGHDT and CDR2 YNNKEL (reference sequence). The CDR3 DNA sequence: TGTGCCAGCAGCCAAACGCGGGGGAATGAGCAGTTCTTC. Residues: CASSQTRGNEQFF.

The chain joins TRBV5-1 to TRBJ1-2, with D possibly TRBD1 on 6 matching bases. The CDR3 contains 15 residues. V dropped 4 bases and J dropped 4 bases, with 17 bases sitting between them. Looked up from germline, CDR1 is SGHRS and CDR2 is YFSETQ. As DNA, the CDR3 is TGCGCCAGCAGCCCACGGGACACAAGATCCTATGGCTACACCTTC. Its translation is CASSPRDTRSYGYTF.

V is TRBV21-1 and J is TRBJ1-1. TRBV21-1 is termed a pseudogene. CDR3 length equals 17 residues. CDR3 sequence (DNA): TGTGCCAGCAGCCCAAAAGGGGGGCCCACGTTGAACACTGAAGCTTTCTTT. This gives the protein CASSPKGGPTLNTEAFF.

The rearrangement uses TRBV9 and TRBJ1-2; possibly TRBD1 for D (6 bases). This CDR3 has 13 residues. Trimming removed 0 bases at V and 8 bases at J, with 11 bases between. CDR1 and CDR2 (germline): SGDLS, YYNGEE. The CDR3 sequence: CASSVGHRAGYTF. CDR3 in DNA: TGTGCCAGCAGCGTAGGTCACAGGGCGGGCTACACCTTC.

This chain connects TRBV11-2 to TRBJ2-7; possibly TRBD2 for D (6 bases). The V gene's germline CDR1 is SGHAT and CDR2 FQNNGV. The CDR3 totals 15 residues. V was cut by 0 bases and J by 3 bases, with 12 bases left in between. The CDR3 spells CASSLDVLAGYEQYF. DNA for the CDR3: TGTGCCAGCAGCTTAGATGTACTAGCCGGCTACGAGCAGTACTTC.

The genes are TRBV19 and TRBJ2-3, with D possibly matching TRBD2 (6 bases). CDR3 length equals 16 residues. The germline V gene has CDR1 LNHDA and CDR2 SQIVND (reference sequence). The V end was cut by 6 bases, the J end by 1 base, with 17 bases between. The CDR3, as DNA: TGTGCCAGTAGGGCGCTTGCTAGCGTACGCACAGATACGCAGTATTTT. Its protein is CASRALASVRTDTQYF.

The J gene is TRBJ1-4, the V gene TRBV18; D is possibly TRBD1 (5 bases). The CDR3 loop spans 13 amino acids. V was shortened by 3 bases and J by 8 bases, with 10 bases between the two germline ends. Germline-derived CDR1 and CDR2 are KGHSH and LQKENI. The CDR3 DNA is TGTGCCAGCTCACCGAGAGGGGAAGAAAAACTGTTTTTT. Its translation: CASSPRGEEKLFF.

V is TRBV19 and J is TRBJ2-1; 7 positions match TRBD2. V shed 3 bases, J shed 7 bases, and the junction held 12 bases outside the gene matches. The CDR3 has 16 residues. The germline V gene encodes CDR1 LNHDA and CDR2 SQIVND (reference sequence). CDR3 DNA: TGTGCCAGTAGTATGATTGCGCTAGCGGTTTGGAATGAGCAGTTCTTC. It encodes CASSMIALAVWNEQFF.

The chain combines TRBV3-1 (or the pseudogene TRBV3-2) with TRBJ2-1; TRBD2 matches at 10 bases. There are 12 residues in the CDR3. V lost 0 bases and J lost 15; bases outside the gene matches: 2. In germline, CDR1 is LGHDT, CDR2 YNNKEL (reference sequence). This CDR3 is CASSQEGLAVFF. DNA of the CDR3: TGTGCCAGCAGCCAAGAAGGACTAGCGGTGTTCTTC.

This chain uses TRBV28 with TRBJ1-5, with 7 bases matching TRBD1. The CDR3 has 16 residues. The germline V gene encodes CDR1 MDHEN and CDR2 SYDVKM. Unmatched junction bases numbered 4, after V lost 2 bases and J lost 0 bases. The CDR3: CASSLRTGISNQPQHF. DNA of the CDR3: TGTGCCAGCAGTTTACGGACAGGAATTAGCAATCAGCCCCAGCATTTT.